A selection of T cell receptor beta chains follows, all from one sample in a study of long-term antiretroviral therapy in people with HIV. The method was immunoSEQ multiplex PCR; TCRdb's version includes in-frame clones alone and lacks a portion of them. The table includes approximately 21,000 clones, approximately 80% detected once. This specimen was unsorted PBMCs, taken 0.3 years after starting antiretroviral therapy. These receptors were taken from a man aged 45-65 years with HIV. The CDR3 runs from the conserved cysteine through the conserved F or W. The D gene is left open where the match is weak. Clone size, where shown, is once, few, many, or a class for clones that have expanded.

CDR3nt: TGTGCCAGCAGTGAAAGGCCCCCGAAGCAGGTCACTGAAGCTTTCTTT
CDR3aa: CASSERPPKQVTEAFF
v_gene: TRBV6-1
j_gene: TRBJ1-1
d_gene: .
abundance: .

CDR3nt: TGTGCCAGCAGCTTTGGGCCGGACAGGGCCGGGGAGCTGTTTTTT
CDR3aa: CASSFGPDRAGELFF
v_gene: TRBV7-8
j_gene: TRBJ2-2
d_gene: TRBD1
abundance: .

CDR3nt: TGTGCCAGTAGCAAAAACGGACGGTGGCGGGGCTACGAGCAGTACTTC
CDR3aa: CASSKNGRWRGYEQYF
v_gene: TRBV19
j_gene: TRBJ2-7
d_gene: .
abundance: .

CDR3nt: TGCGCCAGCAGCCAAGATTTTAGACAGTACTACGAGCAGTACTTC
CDR3aa: CASSQDFRQYYEQYF
v_gene: TRBV4-3
j_gene: TRBJ2-7
d_gene: .
abundance: .

CDR3nt: TGCGCCAGCAACCCGACAGACTACACAGATACGCAGTATTTT
CDR3aa: CASNPTDYTDTQYF
v_gene: TRBV5-1
j_gene: TRBJ2-3
d_gene: .
abundance: .

CDR3nt: TGTGCCAGCAGCTTAGCAGGGGACGTTCAGCCCCAGCATTTT
CDR3aa: CASSLAGDVQPQHF
v_gene: TRBV7-6
j_gene: TRBJ1-5
d_gene: .
abundance: .

CDR3nt: TGTGCCAGCAGCCACCTGGGGGGGTATGGTTCTGGGGCCAACGTCCTGACTTTC
CDR3aa: CASSHLGGYGSGANVLTF
v_gene: TRBV28
j_gene: TRBJ2-6
d_gene: TRBD2
abundance: .

CDR3nt: TGTGCCAGCAGCTTGGCATTTACAGCTATGAACACTGAAGCTTTCTTT
CDR3aa: CASSLAFTAMNTEAFF
v_gene: TRBV5-5
j_gene: TRBJ1-1
d_gene: .
abundance: .

CDR3nt: TGTGCCAGCAGCTTAGTGGCGGATAGAGATACGCAGTATTTT
CDR3aa: CASSLVADRDTQYF
v_gene: TRBV7-2
j_gene: TRBJ2-3
d_gene: .
abundance: .

CDR3nt: TGTGCCAGTCGTGGGGGCCTGTACGGGGTTGCCTACGAGCAGTACTTC
CDR3aa: CASRGGLYGVAYEQYF
v_gene: TRBV28
j_gene: TRBJ2-7
d_gene: .
abundance: .

CDR3nt: TGTGCCAGCACCTTGACCCGGAGTAACTATGGCTACACCTTC
CDR3aa: CASTLTRSNYGYTF
v_gene: TRBV6-6
j_gene: TRBJ1-2
d_gene: .
abundance: .

CDR3nt: TGTGCCAGCAGCCGGGACAGGGGGCTTGGGGACACCATATATTTT
CDR3aa: CASSRDRGLGDTIYF
v_gene: TRBV7-2
j_gene: TRBJ1-3
d_gene: TRBD1
abundance: .

CDR3nt: TGTGCCAGCAGTTTTGACAGAACGAACTATGGCTACACCTTC
CDR3aa: CASSFDRTNYGYTF
v_gene: TRBV28
j_gene: TRBJ1-2
d_gene: .
abundance: .

CDR3nt: TGTGCCAGCAGCCCTACTGGAAACACCATATATTTT
CDR3aa: CASSPTGNTIYF
v_gene: TRBV7-3
j_gene: TRBJ1-3
d_gene: .
abundance: .

CDR3nt: TGTGCCAGCAGCCATGGGACAGGGAGAGGCTACGAGCAGTACTTC
CDR3aa: CASSHGTGRGYEQYF
v_gene: TRBV7-2
j_gene: TRBJ2-7
d_gene: TRBD1
abundance: .

CDR3nt: TGTGCCAGCTCACCACAGGGGGCGCGTTCTAATGAAAAACTGTTTTTT
CDR3aa: CASSPQGARSNEKLFF
v_gene: TRBV18
j_gene: TRBJ1-4
d_gene: TRBD1
abundance: .

CDR3nt: TGTGCCAGCAGCTTGGCCCCAGGACAGAAGAACACCGGGGAGCTGTTTTTT
CDR3aa: CASSLAPGQKNTGELFF
v_gene: TRBV5-4
j_gene: TRBJ2-2
d_gene: .
abundance: medium-sized

CDR3nt: TGTGCTGGGACTAGCGGGGGGGCCTACAATGAGCAGTTCTTC
CDR3aa: CAGTSGGAYNEQFF
v_gene: TRBV6-1
j_gene: TRBJ2-1
d_gene: TRBD2
abundance: once

CDR3nt: TGTGCCAGCAGCTTACAGGTGATCTCTGGGGCCAACGTCCTGACTTTC
CDR3aa: CASSLQVISGANVLTF
v_gene: TRBV5-8
j_gene: TRBJ2-6
d_gene: .
abundance: .

CDR3nt: TGTGCCAGCTCACCTACAGATACGCAGTATTTT
CDR3aa: CASSPTDTQYF
v_gene: TRBV18
j_gene: TRBJ2-3
d_gene: .
abundance: .

CDR3nt: TGTGCCAGCAGCAGCCGCATTAGGGGATCGCCCTACGAGCAGTACTTC
CDR3aa: CASSSRIRGSPYEQYF
v_gene: TRBV7-2
j_gene: TRBJ2-7
d_gene: .
abundance: .

CDR3nt: TGTGCCAGCAGCTCCGCAGGGGGGACTGAAGCTTTCTTT
CDR3aa: CASSSAGGTEAFF
v_gene: TRBV5-6
j_gene: TRBJ1-1
d_gene: TRBD1
abundance: .

CDR3nt: TGTGCCAGCAGTTACACTAGCGGGAGGGCCTACGAGCAGTACTTC
CDR3aa: CASSYTSGRAYEQYF
v_gene: TRBV6-6
j_gene: TRBJ2-7
d_gene: TRBD2
abundance: .

CDR3nt: TGTGCCAGCAGCGTAGATAACACTCCCTACGAGCAGTACTTC
CDR3aa: CASSVDNTPYEQYF
v_gene: TRBV9
j_gene: TRBJ2-7
d_gene: .
abundance: .

CDR3nt: TGTGCCAGCAGTTACGCAGGGAGAAACTATGGCTACACCTTC
CDR3aa: CASSYAGRNYGYTF
v_gene: TRBV6-5
j_gene: TRBJ1-2
d_gene: .
abundance: .

CDR3nt: TGTGCCAGCTCACTCGGACAGGGTTACAATGAGCAGTTCTTC
CDR3aa: CASSLGQGYNEQFF
v_gene: TRBV18
j_gene: TRBJ2-1
d_gene: TRBD1
abundance: .

CDR3nt: TGTGCCAGTAAGCCCCGGTTCACAGATACGCAGTATTTT
CDR3aa: CASKPRFTDTQYF
v_gene: TRBV19
j_gene: TRBJ2-3
d_gene: .
abundance: .

CDR3nt: TGTGCCAGCTCACCAACTAGAGAGGATGAGCAGTTCTTC
CDR3aa: CASSPTREDEQFF
v_gene: TRBV18
j_gene: TRBJ2-1
d_gene: .
abundance: .

CDR3nt: TGTGCCAGCAGCTTTCAGCGACTTGAAAAACTGTTTTTT
CDR3aa: CASSFQRLEKLFF
v_gene: TRBV7-2
j_gene: TRBJ1-4
d_gene: .
abundance: .

CDR3nt: TGTGCCAGCAGCTTAGTAGCGGGGCTTGTCGATGAGCAGTTCTTC
CDR3aa: CASSLVAGLVDEQFF
v_gene: TRBV7-9
j_gene: TRBJ2-1
d_gene: TRBD2
abundance: .

CDR3nt: TGTGCCAGCAGTTACCGGGAAGAGACTGAAGCTTTCTTT
CDR3aa: CASSYREETEAFF
v_gene: TRBV6-5
j_gene: TRBJ1-1
d_gene: .
abundance: once

CDR3nt: TGTGCCAGCACCTCCTACGGTCCGACGGCTGGCTACACCTTC
CDR3aa: CASTSYGPTAGYTF
v_gene: TRBV25-1
j_gene: TRBJ1-2
d_gene: .
abundance: .

CDR3nt: TGTGCCAGCAGCCCCTGGCGGGCCTACAATGAGCAGTTCTTC
CDR3aa: CASSPWRAYNEQFF
v_gene: TRBV11-3
j_gene: TRBJ2-1
d_gene: .
abundance: .

CDR3nt: TGTGCCAGCAGCTCACAGGGTCTTGGCTACACCTTC
CDR3aa: CASSSQGLGYTF
v_gene: TRBV7-2
j_gene: TRBJ1-2
d_gene: .
abundance: once

CDR3nt: TGCGCCAGCAGCCAAGATCCCGGAAACCCTTCCTACGAGCAGTACTTC
CDR3aa: CASSQDPGNPSYEQYF
v_gene: TRBV4-1
j_gene: TRBJ2-7
d_gene: .
abundance: .

CDR3nt: TGCAGCGTTGAAGATCATCGCCGGCCGGAGACCCAGTACTTC
CDR3aa: CSVEDHRRPETQYF
v_gene: TRBV29-1
j_gene: TRBJ2-5
d_gene: .
abundance: .

CDR3nt: TGTGCCAGCAGGGGGGGGTCGAGGTCGAGTGGCTACACCTTC
CDR3aa: CASRGGSRSSGYTF
v_gene: TRBV27
j_gene: TRBJ1-2
d_gene: .
abundance: .

CDR3nt: TGTGCCAGCAGCCCCCGGGGAGGGCCCTACGAGCAGTACTTC
CDR3aa: CASSPRGGPYEQYF
v_gene: TRBV5-6
j_gene: TRBJ2-7
d_gene: TRBD2
abundance: .

CDR3nt: TGTGCCACCGGGGGGCTAGCGGGAAGTGGCACCGGGGAGCTGTTTTTT
CDR3aa: CATGGLAGSGTGELFF
v_gene: TRBV19
j_gene: TRBJ2-2
d_gene: TRBD2
abundance: .

CDR3nt: TGCAGTGCTAGAGGTCCCAATGGCTACACCTTC
CDR3aa: CSARGPNGYTF
v_gene: TRBV20-1
j_gene: TRBJ1-2
d_gene: .
abundance: .

CDR3nt: TGCAGCGCTGTGGAAGCCGGGGAGCTGTTTTTT
CDR3aa: CSAVEAGELFF
v_gene: TRBV29-1
j_gene: TRBJ2-2
d_gene: .
abundance: .

CDR3nt: TGTGCCAGCAATGACAGGGATCAGCCCCAGCATTTT
CDR3aa: CASNDRDQPQHF
v_gene: TRBV28
j_gene: TRBJ1-5
d_gene: TRBD1
abundance: .

CDR3nt: TGTGCCAGCAGCCCAACAGGGGGCGCGAACAATCAGCCCCAGCATTTT
CDR3aa: CASSPTGGANNQPQHF
v_gene: TRBV28
j_gene: TRBJ1-5
d_gene: TRBD1
abundance: .

CDR3nt: TGTGCCAGCAGCTTGAACAGGGACCTCTTTGGCTCACCCCTCCACTTT
CDR3aa: CASSLNRDLFGSPLHF
v_gene: TRBV7-9
j_gene: TRBJ1-6
d_gene: .
abundance: .

CDR3nt: TGTGCCACCTGGGGGGCCGGGGAGCTGTTTTTT
CDR3aa: CATWGAGELFF
v_gene: TRBV15
j_gene: TRBJ2-2
d_gene: .
abundance: .

CDR3nt: TGTGCCACCTTGGGACAGGAAAACACCGGGGAGCTGTTTTTT
CDR3aa: CATLGQENTGELFF
v_gene: TRBV10-3
j_gene: TRBJ2-2
d_gene: TRBD1
abundance: few

CDR3nt: TGCGCCAATACCTTAAATGAGCAGTTCTTC
CDR3aa: CANTLNEQFF
v_gene: TRBV5-1
j_gene: TRBJ2-1
d_gene: .
abundance: .

CDR3nt: TGCGCCAGCAGCTTGACAGGGGGCGATGAAAAACTGTTTTTT
CDR3aa: CASSLTGGDEKLFF
v_gene: TRBV5-1
j_gene: TRBJ1-4
d_gene: TRBD1
abundance: once

CDR3nt: TGTGCCAGCAGCTGGAACCGGGACAAATATGTCTCAGACCAAGAGACCCAGTACTTC
CDR3aa: CASSWNRDKYVSDQETQYF
v_gene: TRBV5-4
j_gene: TRBJ2-5
d_gene: .
abundance: once

CDR3nt: TGCGCCAGCAGCTTCGAGGCTGGGGAGACCCAGTACTTC
CDR3aa: CASSFEAGETQYF
v_gene: TRBV5-1
j_gene: TRBJ2-5
d_gene: .
abundance: .

CDR3nt: TGCGCCAGCAGCCTCGGCGAAATCTACAATGAGCAGTTCTTC
CDR3aa: CASSLGEIYNEQFF
v_gene: TRBV5-1
j_gene: TRBJ2-1
d_gene: .
abundance: .

CDR3nt: TGTGCCAGCCGCCCATCGGACGGGACGAATGAAAAACTGTTTTTT
CDR3aa: CASRPSDGTNEKLFF
v_gene: TRBV6-6
j_gene: TRBJ1-4
d_gene: .
abundance: .

CDR3nt: TGTGCCAGCAGTTTATGGGGGACAGCGGGTGGAGGCACTGAAGCTTTCTTT
CDR3aa: CASSLWGTAGGGTEAFF
v_gene: TRBV27
j_gene: TRBJ1-1
d_gene: TRBD1
abundance: medium-sized

CDR3nt: TGTGCCAGCAGCTTAGATCACAGGCCTAACTATGGCTACACCTTC
CDR3aa: CASSLDHRPNYGYTF
v_gene: TRBV11-2
j_gene: TRBJ1-2
d_gene: .
abundance: .

CDR3nt: TGTGCCAGCACCCAGGCGTTAGGGGCCGGGAGGCCCCAGCATTTT
CDR3aa: CASTQALGAGRPQHF
v_gene: TRBV21-1
j_gene: TRBJ1-5
d_gene: .
abundance: .

CDR3nt: TGTGCAAGTCGCTCAGAGAAGCGGGAGTCGGAGACCCAGTACTTC
CDR3aa: CASRSEKRESETQYF
v_gene: TRBV12-2
j_gene: TRBJ2-5
d_gene: .
abundance: .

CDR3nt: TGTGCCAGCAGTTTATCCCCAGGGATCGGGGGACAGCCCCAGCATTTT
CDR3aa: CASSLSPGIGGQPQHF
v_gene: TRBV27
j_gene: TRBJ1-5
d_gene: .
abundance: few

CDR3nt: TGTGCCACCAGCAGAGATTACTCTGGGGCCAACGTCCTGACTTTC
CDR3aa: CATSRDYSGANVLTF
v_gene: TRBV15
j_gene: TRBJ2-6
d_gene: .
abundance: .

CDR3nt: TGTGCCAGCAGCTTAGGACAGATTTATGGCTACACCTTC
CDR3aa: CASSLGQIYGYTF
v_gene: TRBV5-4
j_gene: TRBJ1-2
d_gene: .
abundance: once